Below are 20 T cell receptor beta chains sequenced from a single sample in a study of CD8 T cells in Susac syndrome (dated by TCRdb to about 2019). The library was generated by the immunoSEQ multiplex PCR assay. RNA was extracted using the RNeasy kit, and roughly 0.5 to 1 ug of the RNA was reverse transcribed with random hexamers. The public reads were quality trimmed at Q25 with fastp and then assembled into clones with MiXCR by TCRdb, keeping productive beta chains. Identical CDR3 proteins give one entry, which carries the most common genes and DNA. The sample table holds about 120,000 distinct CDR3 sequences, of which around 94% were seen once. The ten largest clones represent about 0.29% of the sample. Sequences were obtained from CD8+ T cells from PBMCs. The receptors derive from a human donor with Susac syndrome.

The chain couples TRBV29-1 to TRBJ2-2; D is unresolved. Per the germline V gene, CDR1 is SQVTM and CDR2 is ANQGSEA. V was trimmed by 2 bases and J by 5 bases, leaving 6 bases between them. The CDR3 is 12 residues long. For the CDR3, the DNA is TGCAGCGTTGAACAGGTTACCGGGGAGCTGTTTTTT. Amino acids: CSVEQVTGELFF.

This clonotype was found once. This chain connects TRBV7-2 to TRBJ2-7, with 9 nucleotides matching TRBD2. J lost 1 base, V lost 5 bases, and 6 bases had no gene match. Germline-derived CDR1 and CDR2 are SGHTA and FQGNSA. CDR3 length: 15 residues. CDR3 protein: CASSQRAGGSYEQYF. CDR3 in DNA: TGTGCCAGCAGCCAACGTGCGGGAGGGTCCTACGAGCAGTACTTC.

The genes are TRBV29-1 and TRBJ2-5, with D possibly matching TRBD2 (5 bases). The CDR3 is 13 amino acids. Trimming pared 2 bases from V and 3 bases from J, leaving 10 bases between. Germline lookup yields CDR1 SQVTM and CDR2 ANQGSEA. The CDR3 reads CSVEREGEETQYF. For the CDR3, the DNA is TGCAGCGTTGAACGGGAAGGAGAAGAGACCCAGTACTTC.

This clonotype was found once. The chain carries TRBV6-5 and TRBJ2-2; no clear D. CDR1 and CDR2 from the germline V gene are MNHEY and SVGAGI. The CDR3 loop spans 14 amino acids. Trimming took 1 base from V and 5 from J, leaving 8 bases between them. The CDR3 is CASSYFAATGELFF. CDR3 sequence (DNA): TGTGCCAGCAGTTACTTCGCGGCTACCGGGGAGCTGTTTTTT.

This clonotype was detected a few times. V gene TRBV5-1 combines with J gene TRBJ2-7; 9 bases fit TRBD1. CDR1 and CDR2 (germline): SGHRS, YFSETQ. J was trimmed by 2 bases and V by 0 bases; bases with no gene match: 0. The CDR3 covers 14 residues. This CDR3 reads CASSLGTGAYEQYF. The CDR3 DNA reads TGCGCCAGCAGCTTGGGGACAGGGGCCTACGAGCAGTACTTC.

The chain couples TRBV7-9 to TRBJ2-7; D remains ambiguous. With 2 bases removed from V and 5 bases from J, the gap between germline ends came to 7 bases. The CDR3 loop spans 12 amino acids. CDR1 is SEHNR and CDR2 is FQNEAQ in the germline V gene (reference sequence). The CDR3 DNA sequence: TGTGCCAGCAGCTTACGGTTTGACGAGCAGTACTTC. Protein sequence: CASSLRFDEQYF.

The chain employs TRBV20-1 and TRBJ1-2, with 7 bases aligning to TRBD1. Germline V gene data show CDR1 as DFQATT and CDR2 as SNEGSKA (reference sequence). This CDR3 contains 17 residues. Germline trimming cut 7 bases from V and 8 bases from J; bases unmatched to any gene: 25. The CDR3 nucleotides are TGCAGTGTTTCACCCCAACCCGGGACAGTCTCTTGGCAGGGCTACACCTTC. It yields the protein CSVSPQPGTVSWQGYTF.

J is TRBJ2-3 and V is TRBV11-2, with 7 bases aligning to TRBD2. CDR3 length: 15 residues. V shed 6 bases and J 6 bases; nucleotides not matched to a gene: 12. The germline CDR1 and CDR2 sequences are SGHAT and FQNNGV. The CDR3 sequence: CASSSEKRGRDTQYF. CDR3 bases: TGTGCCAGCAGTTCAGAGAAGCGGGGACGGGATACGCAGTATTTT. Using reference TRBV11-2 and TRBJ2-3 for the parts outside the CDR3, the full variable domain is EAGVAQSPRYKIIEKRQSVAFWCNPISGHATLYWYQQILGQGPKLLIQFQNNGVVDDSQLPKDRFSAERLKGVDSTLKIQPAKLEDSAVYLCASSSEKRGRDTQYFGPGTRLTVL.

This rearrangement joins TRBV7-9 to TRBJ2-1; D ambiguous. This CDR3 has 15 amino acids. The V end lost 5 bases, the J end lost 4 bases, and 15 bases lay between the germline ends. Germline V gene sequence: CDR1 SEHNR, CDR2 FQNEAQ (reference sequence). CDR3 sequence reads: CASSPGPSPYNEQFF. The CDR3 DNA reads as TGTGCCAGCAGCCCCGGACCAAGCCCGTACAATGAGCAGTTCTTC.

V gene TRBV12-3 or TRBV12-4 combines with J gene TRBJ2-7; D is perhaps TRBD1 (5 bases). V lost 3 bases and J lost 5, with 11 bases in between. This CDR3 contains 13 residues. CDR3: CASSLARVNEQYF. The CDR3, as DNA: TGTGCCAGCAGTTTGGCCAGGGTGAACGAGCAGTACTTC.

The chain couples TRBV4-2 to TRBJ2-2; D remains ambiguous. Trimming pared 6 bases from V and 4 bases from J, leaving 3 bases between. Per the germline V gene, CDR1 is LGHNA and CDR2 is YNFKEQ. CDR3 length: 11 amino acids. DNA for the CDR3: TGTGCCAGCAGGGCCACCGGGGAGCTGTTTTTT. This translates into CASRATGELFF.

The chain combines TRBV29-1 with TRBJ2-2; 12 bases line up with TRBD1. Germline CDR1 and CDR2: SQVTM and ANQGSEA. The CDR3 consists of 18 residues. V lost 0 bases, J lost 3 bases, and 8 bases stayed unmatched. Written as DNA, the CDR3 is TGCAGCGTTGAAGATATGGGACAGGGGGCTAGAGACACCGGGGAGCTGTTTTTT. This translates into CSVEDMGQGARDTGELFF.

The rearrangement joins TRBV4-2 to TRBJ1-2, with a weak D call TRBD1 (5 bases). CDR3 size: 14 residues. In germline, CDR1 is LGHNA, CDR2 YNFKEQ. V lost 6 bases and J lost 4, with 15 bases in between. The CDR3 loop is CASREGTGGYGYTF. The CDR3 bases are TGTGCCAGCAGGGAAGGGACCGGGGGCTATGGCTACACCTTC.

This clonotype came up once. V is TRBV27 and J is TRBJ2-7, with TRBD1 matching 8 bases. Trimming took 4 bases from V and 0 from J; bases not matched to a gene: 5. This CDR3 contains 15 residues. CDR1 and CDR2 (germline): MNHEY, SMNVEV (reference sequence). The CDR3 here is CASSSSQGVSYEQYF. CDR3 nucleotides: TGTGCCAGCAGTTCTTCACAGGGGGTCTCCTACGAGCAGTACTTC.

The chain couples TRBV29-1 to TRBJ2-3, with D perhaps matching TRBD1 (5 bases). Trimming shortened V by 2 bases and J by 5 bases, and 11 bases separated the two germline ends. CDR1 is SQVTM and CDR2 is ANQGSEA in the germline V gene. This CDR3 contains 13 residues. CDR3 region: CSVEFREVDTQYF. CDR3 DNA: TGCAGCGTTGAATTCAGGGAAGTAGATACGCAGTATTTT.

The chain couples TRBV6-5 to TRBJ2-1; 8 bases are a match to TRBD2. Germline V gene sequence: CDR1 MNHEY, CDR2 SVGAGI. The CDR3 covers 16 residues. Unmatched junction bases numbered 7, after V lost 2 bases and J lost 4 bases. This chain's CDR3 is CASSYEERGTYNEQFF. The CDR3 bases are TGTGCCAGCAGTTACGAGGAGCGGGGGACTTACAATGAGCAGTTCTTC.

This clonotype appeared once. CDR3 nucleotides: TGCAGTGCTAGAGGGCTTAGGGGGCAGAAGACAGATACGCAGTATTTT. It codes for CSARGLRGQKTDTQYF. The V and J genes are TRBV20-1 and TRBJ2-3, with 7 bases fitting TRBD1. V dropped 1 base and J dropped 3; count of bases not matched to a gene: 10. The CDR3 is 16 amino acids. Per germline, CDR1 DFQATT and CDR2 SNEGSKA (reference sequence).

The sample holds one count of this clonotype. This chain links TRBV29-1 with TRBJ2-7, with D possibly matching TRBD1 (5 bases). This CDR3 spans 13 amino acids. Germline assignment: CDR1 SQVTM and CDR2 ANQGSEA. With 5 bases removed from V and 0 bases from J, the gap between germline ends came to 11 bases. DNA of the CDR3: TGCAGCGTTCTCACCGACAGCTCCTACGAGCAGTACTTC. Translated: CSVLTDSSYEQYF.

This chain connects TRBV11-1 to TRBJ1-2, with TRBD1 matching over 9 bases. Germline loops: CDR1 SGHAT, CDR2 FQDESV (reference sequence). This CDR3 is 15 amino acids long. V lost 5 bases to trimming and J lost 4 bases; unmatched junction nucleotides: 8. The CDR3 coding sequence is TGTGCCAGCAGCATGGGACAGGGTGTCCGCTATGGCTACACCTTC. Translation: CASSMGQGVRYGYTF.

The chain joins TRBV2 to TRBJ2-7; TRBD1 is a possible D gene (6 bases). CDR3 length equals 15 residues. In germline, CDR1 is SNHLY, CDR2 FYNNEI. Trimming removed 4 bases from V and 7 bases from J, with 20 bases in between. The CDR3 loop is CASSASGERAWEQYF. Here the CDR3 DNA reads TGTGCCAGCAGTGCCTCAGGGGAGCGTGCGTGGGAGCAGTACTTC. Filled out from reference TRBV2 and TRBJ2-7, the complete variable domain reads EPEVTQTPSHQVTQMGQEVILRCVPISNHLYFYWYRQILGQKVEFLVSFYNNEISEKSEIFDDQFSVERPDGSNFTLKIRSTKLEDSAMYFCASSASGERAWEQYFGPGTRLTVT.